This TCR beta chain was identified during a study of blood T cell repertoires in COVID-19 (dated by TCRdb to 2020 to 2021). Looking at the study overall: Samples from collaborators originated in the United States, Italy and Spain and spanned both the acute and convalescent phases of COVID-19. Nearly every sample came with metadata listing a de-identified subject ID, COVID-19 status, age in years and sex. A freely available public database, intended as a resource for researchers studying the immune response to SARS-CoV-2, is where the repertoires were released. The dataset comprised deeply sampled blood TCRbeta repertoires from subjects exposed to, actively infected with, or recovered from COVID-19. Where HLA class I and class II types were available, the types were taken from metadata supplied by the sample provider, not from assay-based typing. The material from the prospective study consisted of cDNA or gDNA derived from T cells, B-cell-depleted T cells, or PBMCs. Samples were obtained from the ongoing ImmuneRACE study (first 160 participants) and from 1,254 subjects provided by 6 global collaborators.

The collaborating institutions used their own protocols to collect whole blood in K2EDTA tubes. For TCRbeta analysis, collaborators shipped samples as frozen whole blood, isolated PBMCs, or DNA extracted from either of those sample types. Study-level results and caveats: The amount of clinical and demographic metadata varied by source and participant and was provided uncurated.

A remark on this clone: Its antigen is not yet known. Qualities for individual bases were not recorded, and no much larger clone is one base off.

The CDR3 runs 16 amino acids, cysteine and phenylalanine included. Just the 48-base CDR3 DNA is kept, in frame starting at base 1. From the germline V gene, CDR1 is SGHAT and CDR2 is FQNNGV. V lost 2 bases and J lost 5 bases, and the count of bases not matched to a germline gene is 8. TCRbeta CDR3 regions were amplified from genomic DNA by means of the immunoSEQ Assay, a bias-controlled multiplex PCR. Per the source publication's procedure: The number of nucleated cells in each sample was estimated by amplification of reference gene primers within the assay. Sequence reads were collapsed and filtered to measure the absolute abundance of every unique TCRbeta CDR3 rearrangement. Productive Simpson clonality was computed per sample as the square root of Simpson's diversity index over productive rearrangements. TCRdb re-hosts the immuneACCESS table, in-frame sequences only. Its copies lack some clones; in the studies checked, an unresolved V gene accounts for under half of them, and the cause for the rest is not known. V, J and clone size are taken as reported in that table, and D and trimming were inferred from the DNA itself. The sample table lists approximately 68,000 clones, approximately 83% of them with a count of one. The ten largest clones capture 5.5% to 7.5% of the sample.

Material: peripheral blood. The chain is assembled from TRBV11-2 and TRBJ2-3, and 9 junctional nucleotides match TRBD2. This receptor was taken from a woman aged 55-70 years with acute or convalescent COVID-19. The nucleotide sequence reads TGTGCCAGCAGCTTAATGGCGGGGGGGCCAATAGATACGCAGTATTTT. Its protein reads: CASSLMAGGPIDTQYF.